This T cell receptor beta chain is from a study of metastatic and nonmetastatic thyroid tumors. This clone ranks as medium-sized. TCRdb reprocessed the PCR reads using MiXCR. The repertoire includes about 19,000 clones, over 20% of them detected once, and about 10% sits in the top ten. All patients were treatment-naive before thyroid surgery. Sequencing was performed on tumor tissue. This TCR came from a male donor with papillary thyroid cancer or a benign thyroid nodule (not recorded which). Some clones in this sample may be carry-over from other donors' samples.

The chain's CDR3 is CATSDNYGYTF. CDR3 DNA sequence: TGTGCCACCAGCGATAACTATGGCTACACCTTC. The gene calls are TRBV24-1 and TRBJ1-2; D ambiguous. Germline CDR1 and CDR2: KGHDR and SFDVKD. CDR3 size: 11 residues. V was shortened by 7 bases and J by 1 base, with 3 bases between the two germline ends.